A selection of T cell receptor beta chains follows, all from one sample in a study of T cell repertoires in ileal Crohn's disease. This table comes from immunoSEQ multiplex PCR, and its TCRdb copy is limited to in-frame clones, with some not included. The table has around 14,000 clones, 75% to 90% seen once. The sample consisted of ileal tissue. The receptors derive from an adult with Crohn's disease. The CDR3 runs from the conserved cysteine through the conserved F or W. A D gene is named only where the DNA matches it firmly. Size values are once, few and many counts, or a class for expanded clones, and some rows have none.

abundance | j_gene | v_gene | d_gene | CDR3aa | CDR3nt
NA | TRBJ2-2 | TRBV12-1 | NA | CASSLYVAQGCGGELFF | TGTGCCAGCAGCTTATATGTTGCACAGGGGTGCGGCGGGGAGCTGTTTTTT
NA | TRBJ2-2 | TRBV11-3 | NA | CASSLIGQFTGELFF | TGTGCCAGCAGCCTCATTGGACAGTTCACCGGGGAGCTGTTTTTT
NA | TRBJ2-7 | TRBV6-1 | NA | CASSEYGYEQYF | TGTGCCAGCAGTGAATACGGCTACGAGCAGTACTTC
NA | TRBJ1-1 | TRBV5-1 | NA | CASSLALRGENTEAFF | TGCGCCAGCAGCTTAGCCCTCCGGGGGGAGAACACTGAAGCTTTCTTT
NA | TRBJ1-5 | TRBV2 | NA | CASTQGYSNQPQHF | TGTGCCAGCACTCAGGGCTATAGCAATCAGCCCCAGCATTTT
few | TRBJ1-2 | TRBV19 | NA | CASSSSVANYGYTF | TGTGCCAGCTCCTCCAGCGTCGCTAACTATGGCTACACCTTC
NA | TRBJ1-5 | TRBV6-6 | TRBD1 | CASSRGTELSNQPQHF | TGTGCCAGCAGCCGTGGGACAGAACTTAGCAATCAGCCCCAGCATTTT
NA | TRBJ2-1 | TRBV29-1 | NA | CSVGSASSYNEQFF | TGCAGCGTCGGTAGCGCGAGCTCCTACAATGAGCAGTTCTTC
NA | TRBJ1-2 | TRBV5-1 | NA | CASSPEAGSYTF | TGCGCCAGCAGTCCCGAGGCCGGGTCCTACACCTTC
NA | TRBJ1-1 | TRBV5-1 | NA | CASSTRTANTEAFF | TGCGCCAGCAGCACACGGACAGCGAACACTGAAGCTTTCTTT
NA | TRBJ2-2 | TRBV9 | TRBD1 | CASSVGTGGNTGELFF | TGTGCCAGCAGCGTAGGGACAGGGGGTAACACCGGGGAGCTGTTTTTT
NA | TRBJ1-3 | TRBV11-2 | NA | CASSPSVTGNTIYF | TGTGCCAGCAGCCCCAGCGTCACGGGAAACACCATATATTTT
few | TRBJ2-1 | TRBV5-4 | NA | CASSLSGNRHNDEQFF | TGTGCCAGCAGCTTGTCCGGAAATCGACACAACGATGAGCAGTTCTTC
NA | TRBJ1-6 | TRBV5-4 | TRBD1 | CASRDRGHNSPLHF | TGTGCCAGCAGGGACAGGGGGCATAATTCACCCCTCCACTTT
NA | TRBJ1-1 | TRBV15 | NA | CATSRDSNSGTEAFF | TGTGCCACCAGCAGAGATTCCAATAGCGGGACTGAAGCTTTCTTT
NA | TRBJ2-1 | TRBV5-4 | NA | CASSLKPSIGRPGNEQFF | TGTGCCAGCAGCTTGAAACCTAGCATCGGGCGGCCCGGGAATGAGCAGTTCTTC
NA | TRBJ1-3 | TRBV5-6 | NA | CASSLAGGSGNTIYF | TGTGCCAGCAGCTTGGCAGGAGGTAGTGGAAACACCATATATTTT
NA | TRBJ1-2 | TRBV27 | NA | CASSNPRRGSSGYTF | TGTGCCAGCAGCAACCCGAGGCGGGGGTCGTCTGGCTACACCTTC
NA | TRBJ1-4 | TRBV5-1 | NA | CASSPDKPGEKLFF | TGCGCCAGCAGCCCTGACAAGCCGGGAGAAAAACTGTTTTTT
NA | TRBJ2-1 | TRBV27 | TRBD1 | CASRSDRDTYNEQFF | TGTGCCAGCAGGTCAGACAGGGATACCTACAATGAGCAGTTCTTC
NA | TRBJ2-2 | TRBV7-2 | NA | CASTKPIQGELFF | TGTGCCAGCACCAAGCCCATCCAAGGGGAGCTGTTTTTT
NA | TRBJ2-3 | TRBV4-2 | TRBD2 | CASSPSPGRGGTDTQYF | TGTGCCAGCAGCCCTTCACCCGGGCGGGGGGGCACAGATACGCAGTATTTT
NA | TRBJ1-3 | TRBV9 | TRBD1 | CASSLGRDRGLGNTIYF | TGTGCCAGCAGCCTAGGGCGAGACAGGGGACTCGGAAACACCATATATTTT
NA | TRBJ1-1 | TRBV2 | NA | CASMQGRVGTEAFF | TGTGCCAGCATGCAGGGGAGGGTCGGTACTGAAGCTTTCTTT
NA | TRBJ2-1 | TRBV5-1 | TRBD2 | CASTGGGGRTSYNEQFF | TGCGCCAGCACGGGGGGGGGCGGGAGGACCTCCTACAATGAGCAGTTCTTC
NA | TRBJ1-1 | TRBV11-3 | TRBD1 | CASSLDQQGGTEAFF | TGTGCCAGCAGCTTAGATCAGCAGGGGGGCACTGAAGCTTTCTTT
NA | TRBJ2-3 | TRBV29-1 | TRBD2 | CSVHPGTSGGSTDTQYF | TGCAGCGTCCACCCCGGGACTAGCGGGGGTAGCACAGATACGCAGTATTTT
few | TRBJ1-5 | TRBV25-1 | TRBD1 | CASSGGTGNQPQHF | TGTGCCAGCAGTGGGGGGACAGGTAATCAGCCCCAGCATTTT
NA | TRBJ1-2 | TRBV9 | NA | CASSPPPSGLDYGYTF | TGTGCCAGCAGCCCTCCCCCGTCAGGATTGGACTATGGCTACACCTTC
NA | TRBJ2-1 | TRBV5-1 | TRBD2 | CASSIWEGEQFF | TGCGCCAGCAGCATTTGGGAGGGTGAGCAGTTCTTC
NA | TRBJ2-2 | TRBV7-8 | NA | CASSLDSNTGELFF | TGTGCCAGCAGCTTGGACAGCAACACCGGGGAGCTGTTTTTT
NA | TRBJ2-5 | TRBV9 | NA | CASSARRGQLETQYF | TGTGCCAGCAGCGCCCGCAGAGGACAGCTAGAGACCCAGTACTTC
NA | TRBJ2-3 | TRBV6-6 | TRBD1 | CASKGQGAVDTQYF | TGTGCCAGCAAGGGACAGGGGGCTGTAGATACGCAGTATTTT
NA | TRBJ1-5 | TRBV6-1 | TRBD1 | CASSLGQLSNQPQHF | TGTGCCAGCAGCCTGGGACAGCTCAGCAATCAGCCCCAGCATTTT
once | TRBJ2-5 | TRBV5-4 | TRBD1 | CAATGQGAGETQYF | TGTGCCGCTACGGGGCAGGGGGCGGGAGAGACCCAGTACTTC
few | TRBJ2-2 | TRBV19 | TRBD1 | CASSVLTGSGTGELFF | TGTGCCAGTAGCGTTTTGACAGGGTCGGGCACCGGGGAGCTGTTTTTT
NA | TRBJ2-2 | TRBV10-2 | TRBD2 | CASSATAGGLFF | TGCGCCAGCAGCGCGACCGCGGGAGGGCTGTTTTTT
NA | TRBJ1-4 | TRBV29-1 | NA | CSVGWGVEKLFF | TGCAGCGTTGGGTGGGGCGTAGAAAAACTGTTTTTT
NA | TRBJ1-2 | TRBV15 | NA | CATSRGTSYGYTF | TGTGCCACCAGCAGAGGGACAAGCTATGGCTACACCTTC
NA | TRBJ2-2 | TRBV30 | TRBD1 | CALQQGTGELFF | TGTGCCTTACAACAGGGGACCGGGGAGCTGTTTTTT
NA | TRBJ2-3 | TRBV7-2 | TRBD2 | CASSPTSGASTDTQYF | TGTGCCAGCAGCCCGACTAGCGGGGCAAGCACAGATACGCAGTATTTT
NA | TRBJ2-1 | TRBV27 | NA | CASSLLQGFSSYNEQFF | TGTGCCAGCAGTTTACTCCAGGGGTTCAGCTCCTACAATGAGCAGTTCTTC
NA | TRBJ1-1 | TRBV25-1 | TRBD1 | CATQGTGNTEAFF | TGTGCCACCCAAGGGACAGGGAACACTGAAGCTTTCTTT
NA | TRBJ2-5 | TRBV5-1 | TRBD2 | CASCRREVQETQYF | TGCGCCAGCTGCCGGCGGGAGGTCCAAGAGACCCAGTACTTC
NA | TRBJ2-3 | TRBV5-1 | TRBD2 | CASSWSGGSTDTQYF | TGCGCCAGCAGCTGGAGCGGGGGAAGCACAGATACGCAGTATTTT
once | TRBJ2-1 | TRBV5-1 | NA | CASSLIGSEQFF | TGCGCCAGCAGCCTCATCGGTTCGGAGCAGTTCTTC
NA | TRBJ1-2 | TRBV5-1 | TRBD1 | CASSLETGAGYTF | TGCGCCAGCAGCTTGGAGACAGGGGCTGGCTACACCTTC
NA | TRBJ1-1 | TRBV29-1 | NA | CSVANSGNTEAFF | TGCAGCGTGGCCAACTCGGGGAACACTGAAGCTTTCTTT
medium-sized | TRBJ1-1 | TRBV27 | NA | CASSLTAGVGNTEAFF | TGTGCCAGCAGTTTAACGGCCGGAGTAGGAAACACTGAAGCTTTCTTT
NA | TRBJ1-5 | TRBV6-1 | TRBD1 | CASSDNRGISLGNQPQHF | TGTGCCAGCAGTGATAACAGGGGTATATCTTTAGGCAATCAGCCCCAGCATTTT
NA | TRBJ2-1 | TRBV19 | TRBD1 | CASSIQGVNEQFF | TGTGCCAGTAGTATTCAGGGGGTTAATGAGCAGTTCTTC
once | TRBJ2-2 | TRBV7-9 | NA | CASTQATFGELFF | TGTGCCAGCACCCAAGCTACGTTCGGGGAGCTGTTTTTT
NA | TRBJ1-4 | TRBV19 | NA | CASTTGTVNEKLFF | TGTGCCAGTACTACAGGGACCGTTAATGAAAAACTGTTTTTT
NA | TRBJ1-2 | TRBV28 | TRBD1 | CASRKPGQHFGYTF | TGTGCCAGCAGAAAGCCGGGACAGCACTTTGGCTACACCTTC